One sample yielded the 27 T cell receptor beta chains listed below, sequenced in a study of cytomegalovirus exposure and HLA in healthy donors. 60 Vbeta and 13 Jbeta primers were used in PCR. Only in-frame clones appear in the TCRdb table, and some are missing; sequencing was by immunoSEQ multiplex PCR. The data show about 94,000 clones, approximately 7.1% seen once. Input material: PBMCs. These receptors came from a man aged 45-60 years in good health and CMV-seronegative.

CDR3 amino acids: CASSFRTATSTDTQYF. For the CDR3, the DNA is TGTGCCAGCAGCTTCAGGACAGCAACCAGCACAGATACGCAGTATTTT. V and J are TRBV7-6 and TRBJ2-3, with D maybe TRBD1 (6 bases). CDR1 is SGHVS, CDR2 FNYEAQ, per germline. The CDR3 has 16 residues. V was cut by 3 bases and J by 0 bases, with 13 bases left in between.

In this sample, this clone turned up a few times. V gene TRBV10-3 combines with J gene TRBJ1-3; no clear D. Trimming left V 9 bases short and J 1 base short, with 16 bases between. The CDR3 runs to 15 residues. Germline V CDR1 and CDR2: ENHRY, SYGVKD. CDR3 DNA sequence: TGTGCCATTAGTTTGGCAGGCATTTCTGGAAACACCATATATTTT. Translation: CAISLAGISGNTIYF.

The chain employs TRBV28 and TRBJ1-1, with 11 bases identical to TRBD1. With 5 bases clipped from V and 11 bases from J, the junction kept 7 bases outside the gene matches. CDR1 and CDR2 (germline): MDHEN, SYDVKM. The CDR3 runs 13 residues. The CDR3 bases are TGTGCCAGCAGTGATCGGACAGGGGGCGAGGCTTTCTTT. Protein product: CASSDRTGGEAFF.

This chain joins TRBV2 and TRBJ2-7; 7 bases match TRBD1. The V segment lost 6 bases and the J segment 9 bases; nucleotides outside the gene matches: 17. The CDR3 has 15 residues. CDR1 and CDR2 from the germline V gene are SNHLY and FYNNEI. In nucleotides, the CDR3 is TGTGCCAGCAGCGAGCGCCCGGGACAGCTGGACGGGCAGTACTTC. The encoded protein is CASSERPGQLDGQYF.

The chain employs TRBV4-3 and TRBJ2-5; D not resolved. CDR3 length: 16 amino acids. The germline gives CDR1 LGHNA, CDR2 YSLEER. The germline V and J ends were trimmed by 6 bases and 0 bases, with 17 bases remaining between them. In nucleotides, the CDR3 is TGCGCCAGCAGTCGAACCGGTGGGCTTAACCAAGAGACCCAGTACTTC. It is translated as CASSRTGGLNQETQYF.

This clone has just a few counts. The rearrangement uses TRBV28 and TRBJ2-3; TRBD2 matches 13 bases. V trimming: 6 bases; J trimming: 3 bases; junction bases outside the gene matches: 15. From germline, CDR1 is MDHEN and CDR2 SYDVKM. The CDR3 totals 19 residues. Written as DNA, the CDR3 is TGTGCCAGCAGATCTGGACTAGCGGGAGTTTATGTATGGACAGATACGCAGTATTTT. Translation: CASRSGLAGVYVWTDTQYF.

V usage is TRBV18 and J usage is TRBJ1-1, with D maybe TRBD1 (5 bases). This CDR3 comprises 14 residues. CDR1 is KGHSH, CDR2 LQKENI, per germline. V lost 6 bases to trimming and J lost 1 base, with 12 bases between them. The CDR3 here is CASSPFQGNTEAFF. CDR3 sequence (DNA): TGTGCCAGCTCTCCCTTCCAGGGGAACACTGAAGCTTTCTTT.

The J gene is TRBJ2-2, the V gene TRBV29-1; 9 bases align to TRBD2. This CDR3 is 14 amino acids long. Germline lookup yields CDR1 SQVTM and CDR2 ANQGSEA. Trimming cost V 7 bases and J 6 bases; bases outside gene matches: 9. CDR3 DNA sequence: TGCAGCGCCGTGAGGACTAGCGTCTCCGGGGAGCTGTTTTTT. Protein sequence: CSAVRTSVSGELFF.

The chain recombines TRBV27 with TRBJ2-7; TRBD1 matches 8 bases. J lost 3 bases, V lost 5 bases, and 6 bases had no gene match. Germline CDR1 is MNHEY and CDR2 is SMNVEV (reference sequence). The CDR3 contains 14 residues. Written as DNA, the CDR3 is TGTGCCAGCAGTATTAGACAGGGGATCTACGAGCAGTACTTC. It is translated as CASSIRQGIYEQYF.

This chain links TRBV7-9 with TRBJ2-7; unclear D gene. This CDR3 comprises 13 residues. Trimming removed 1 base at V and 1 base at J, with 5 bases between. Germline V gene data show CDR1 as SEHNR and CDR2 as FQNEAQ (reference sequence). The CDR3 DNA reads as TGTGCCAGCAGCTTAGTTGAGTCCTACGAGCAGTACTTC. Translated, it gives CASSLVESYEQYF.

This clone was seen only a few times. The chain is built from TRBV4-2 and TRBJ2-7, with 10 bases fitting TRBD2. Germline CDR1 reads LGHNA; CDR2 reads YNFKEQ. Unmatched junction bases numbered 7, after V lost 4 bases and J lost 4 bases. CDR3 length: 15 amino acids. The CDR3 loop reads CASSRTSGPLYEQYF. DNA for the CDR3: TGTGCCAGCAGCCGGACTAGCGGACCTTTATACGAGCAGTACTTC.

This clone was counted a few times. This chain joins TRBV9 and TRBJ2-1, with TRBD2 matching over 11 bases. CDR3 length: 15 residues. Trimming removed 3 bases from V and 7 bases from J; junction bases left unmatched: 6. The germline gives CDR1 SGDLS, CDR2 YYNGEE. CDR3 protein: CASSAGLAADNEQFF. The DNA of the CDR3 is TGTGCCAGCAGCGCGGGACTAGCGGCTGATAATGAGCAGTTCTTC.

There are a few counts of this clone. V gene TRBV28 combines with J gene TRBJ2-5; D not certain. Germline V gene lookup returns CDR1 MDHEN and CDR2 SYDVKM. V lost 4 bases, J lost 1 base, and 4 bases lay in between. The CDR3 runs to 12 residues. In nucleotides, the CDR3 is TGTGCCAGCAGTTGGGCCCAAGAGACCCAGTACTTC. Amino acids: CASSWAQETQYF.

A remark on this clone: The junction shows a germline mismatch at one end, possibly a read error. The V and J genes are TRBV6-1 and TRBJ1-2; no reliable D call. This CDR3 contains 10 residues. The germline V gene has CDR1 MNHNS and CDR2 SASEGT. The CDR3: CAASDYSYTF. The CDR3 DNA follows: TGTGCGGCCAGTGACTATAGCTACACCTTC.

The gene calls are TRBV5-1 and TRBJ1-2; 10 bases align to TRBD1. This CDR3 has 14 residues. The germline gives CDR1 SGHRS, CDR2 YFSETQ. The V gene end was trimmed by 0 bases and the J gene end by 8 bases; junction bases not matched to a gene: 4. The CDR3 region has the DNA TGCGCCAGCAGCTTGGAGGGACAGGGGAGAGGCTACACCTTC. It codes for CASSLEGQGRGYTF.

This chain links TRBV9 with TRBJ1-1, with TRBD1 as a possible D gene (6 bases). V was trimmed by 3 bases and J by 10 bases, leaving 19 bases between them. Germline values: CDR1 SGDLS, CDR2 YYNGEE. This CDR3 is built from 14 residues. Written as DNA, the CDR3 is TGTGCCAGCAGCGCCGAAACTACAGGGAGGGGAGCTTTCTTT. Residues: CASSAETTGRGAFF.

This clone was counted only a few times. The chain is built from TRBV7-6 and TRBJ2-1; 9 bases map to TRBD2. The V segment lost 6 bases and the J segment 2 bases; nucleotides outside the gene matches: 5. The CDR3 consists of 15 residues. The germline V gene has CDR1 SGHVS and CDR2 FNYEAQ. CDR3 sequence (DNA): TGTGCCAGCAGACTCCTAGCGGGGACCTACAATGAGCAGTTCTTC. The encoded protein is CASRLLAGTYNEQFF.

For the CDR3, the DNA is TGTGCCAGCAGTTCGGGAGGGACAGGGGAGTCCGAGCAGTACTTC. It yields the protein CASSSGGTGESEQYF. The rearrangement uses TRBV28 and TRBJ2-7, with 10 bases fitting TRBD1. Trimming took 4 bases from V and 6 from J; bases not matched to a gene: 9. The V gene's germline CDR1 is MDHEN and CDR2 SYDVKM. CDR3 length: 15 amino acids.

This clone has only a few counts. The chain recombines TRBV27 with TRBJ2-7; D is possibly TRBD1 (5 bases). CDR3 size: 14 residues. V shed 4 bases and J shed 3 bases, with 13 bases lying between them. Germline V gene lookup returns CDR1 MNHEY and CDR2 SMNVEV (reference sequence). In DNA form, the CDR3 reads TGTGCCAGCAGTTCGCAGGGTGTACGCTACGAGCAGTACTTC. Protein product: CASSSQGVRYEQYF.

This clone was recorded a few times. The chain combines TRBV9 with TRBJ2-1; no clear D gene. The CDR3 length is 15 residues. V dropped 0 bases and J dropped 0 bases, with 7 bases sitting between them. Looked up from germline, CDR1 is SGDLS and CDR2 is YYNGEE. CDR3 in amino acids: CASSVDHSSYNEQFF. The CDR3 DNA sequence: TGTGCCAGCAGCGTAGACCACAGCTCCTACAATGAGCAGTTCTTC.

The CDR3 nucleotides are TGTGCCAGCAGCTTATCAACAGGAGAGACCCAGTACTTC. Its protein product is CASSLSTGETQYF. The V call is TRBV11-2, the J call TRBJ2-5, with a tentative D call TRBD1 (5 bases). CDR3 length: 13 residues. Per the germline V gene, CDR1 is SGHAT and CDR2 is FQNNGV. V was clipped by 2 bases and J by 4 bases, with 8 bases between them. The variable domain in full, with the rest retrieved from reference TRBV11-2 and TRBJ2-5, is EAGVAQSPRYKIIEKRQSVAFWCNPISGHATLYWYQQILGQGPKLLIQFQNNGVVDDSQLPKDRFSAERLKGVDSTLKIQPAKLEDSAVYLCASSLSTGETQYFGPGTRLLVL.

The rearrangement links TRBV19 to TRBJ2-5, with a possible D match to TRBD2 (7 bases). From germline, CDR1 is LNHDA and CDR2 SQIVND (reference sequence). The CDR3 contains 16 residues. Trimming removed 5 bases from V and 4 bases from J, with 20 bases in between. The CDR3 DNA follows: TGTGCCAGTAGTTTCGAAGATCGGGGGGCTGGAGAGACCCAGTACTTC. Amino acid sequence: CASSFEDRGAGETQYF.

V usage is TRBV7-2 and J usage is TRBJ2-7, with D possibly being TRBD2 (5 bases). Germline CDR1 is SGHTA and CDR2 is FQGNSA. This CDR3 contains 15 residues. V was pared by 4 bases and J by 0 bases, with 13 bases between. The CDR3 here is CASSSPGGLSYEQYF. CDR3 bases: TGTGCCAGCAGCTCCCCCGGCGGACTCTCCTACGAGCAGTACTTC.

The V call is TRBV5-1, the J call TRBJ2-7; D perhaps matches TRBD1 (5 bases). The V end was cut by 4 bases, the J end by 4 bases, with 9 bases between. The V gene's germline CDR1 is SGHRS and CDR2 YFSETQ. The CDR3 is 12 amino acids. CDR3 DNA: TGCGCCAGCAGCGACCAGGGTTACGAGCAGTACTTC. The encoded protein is CASSDQGYEQYF.

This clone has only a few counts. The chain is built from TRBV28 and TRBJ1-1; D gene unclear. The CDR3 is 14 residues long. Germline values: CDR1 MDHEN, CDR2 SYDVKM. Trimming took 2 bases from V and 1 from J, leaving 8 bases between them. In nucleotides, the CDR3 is TGTGCCAGCAGTTTACAAAGGAGGAACACTGAAGCTTTCTTT. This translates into CASSLQRRNTEAFF.

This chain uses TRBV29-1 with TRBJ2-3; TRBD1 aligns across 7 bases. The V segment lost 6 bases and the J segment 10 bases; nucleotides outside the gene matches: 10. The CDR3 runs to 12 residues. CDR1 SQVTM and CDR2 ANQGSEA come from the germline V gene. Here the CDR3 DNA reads TGCAGCGTCGGGGACAACACAGGGGCGCAGTATTTT. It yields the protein CSVGDNTGAQYF.

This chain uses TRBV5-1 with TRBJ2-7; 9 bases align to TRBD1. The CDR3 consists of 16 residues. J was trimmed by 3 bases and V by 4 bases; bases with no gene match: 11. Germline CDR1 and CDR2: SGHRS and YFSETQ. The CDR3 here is CASSPTAGTGSYEQYF. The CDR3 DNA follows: TGCGCCAGCAGCCCAACCGCGGGGACAGGGAGCTACGAGCAGTACTTC.